A single sample is the source of the 19 T cell receptor beta chains below, sequenced in a study of blood T cell repertoires in COVID-19. Assay used: immunoSEQ multiplex PCR; TCRdb lists only in-frame clones, some missing. The table lists 40,000 to 45,000 clones, approximately 90% of them singletons. Sequencing was done on a sample of peripheral blood. These receptor sequences come from a human donor in a cohort sampled during active COVID-19.

V gene TRBV10-3 combines with J gene TRBJ1-4; 9 bases line up with TRBD1. Trimming removed 2 bases from V and 12 bases from J; junction bases left unmatched: 1. Germline V gene lookup returns CDR1 ENHRY and CDR2 SYGVKD. This CDR3 contains 12 residues. This CDR3 reads CAISEGDRELFF. DNA for the CDR3: TGTGCCATCAGTGAGGGGGACAGGGAACTGTTTTTT.

The V and J genes are TRBV5-1 and TRBJ2-2; 7 bases are shared with TRBD1. Germline V gene lookup returns CDR1 SGHRS and CDR2 YFSETQ. V was pared by 0 bases and J by 4 bases, with 3 bases of the junction left unmatched. The CDR3 runs to 15 residues. The chain's CDR3 is CASSLDGTVTGELFF. CDR3 DNA sequence: TGCGCCAGCAGCTTGGATGGGACAGTCACCGGGGAGCTGTTTTTT.

CDR3: CASSAGGSGETQYF. In DNA, the CDR3 is TGTGCCAGCAGCGCTGGGGGGTCAGGGGAGACCCAGTACTTC. The rearrangement uses TRBV9 and TRBJ2-5, with D tentatively TRBD2 (6 bases). This CDR3 region has 14 residues. V was clipped by 3 bases and J by 5 bases, with 14 bases between them. In germline, CDR1 is SGDLS, CDR2 YYNGEE.

J is TRBJ1-5 and V is TRBV7-2; D unresolved. Trimming pared 3 bases from V and 7 bases from J, leaving 10 bases between. The CDR3 is 13 residues long. Germline loops: CDR1 SGHTA, CDR2 FQGNSA. This CDR3 reads CASSFSYYQPQHF. The DNA of the CDR3 is TGTGCCAGCAGCTTCTCATACTACCAGCCCCAGCATTTT.

This clone was seen only once. This sequence joins TRBV3-1 (or the pseudogene TRBV3-2) and TRBJ2-7, with a tentative D call TRBD2 (6 bases). V lost 6 bases and J 1 base, leaving 13 bases between the germline ends. CDR1 LGHDT and CDR2 YNNKEL come from the germline V gene (reference sequence). CDR3 size: 14 residues. The CDR3 bases are TGTGCCAGCAGTCTAGCGCAAACTTCCTACGAGCAGTACTTC. Translating gives CASSLAQTSYEQYF.

The chain joins TRBV5-1 to TRBJ1-1; a weak D match, TRBD1 (5 bases). Germline V gene data show CDR1 as SGHRS and CDR2 as YFSETQ. The CDR3 loop spans 15 amino acids. Trimming removed 1 base at V and 0 bases at J, with 10 bases between. The CDR3 DNA follows: TGCGCCAGCAGCTTGTCGGGGGAAGTGAACACTGAAGCTTTCTTT. It specifies CASSLSGEVNTEAFF.

This sequence joins TRBV27 and TRBJ2-7; weak D call: TRBD1 (6 bases). The CDR3 sequence is 18 residues long. Trimming took 3 bases from V and 1 from J, leaving 22 bases between them. Per germline, CDR1 MNHEY and CDR2 SMNVEV (reference sequence). DNA of the CDR3: TGTGCCAGCAGTTTGAGGGAGAGGAACAGGGCGATGTCCTACGAGCAGTACTTC. Its translation: CASSLRERNRAMSYEQYF.

The rearrangement uses TRBV11-2 and TRBJ2-7; weak D call: TRBD2 (6 bases). Germline-derived CDR1 and CDR2 are SGHAT and FQNNGV. Trimming left V 5 bases short and J 0 bases short, with 14 bases between. The CDR3 contains 15 residues. The CDR3, as DNA: TGTGCCAGCAGCCCTCTGGAGGGACCCTCCTACGAGCAGTACTTC. As protein: CASSPLEGPSYEQYF.

The V gene is TRBV3-1 (or the pseudogene TRBV3-2), the J gene TRBJ2-1, with D perhaps matching TRBD1 (7 bases). Germline-derived CDR1 and CDR2 are LGHDT and YNNKEL (reference sequence). V was clipped by 2 bases and J by 6 bases, with 17 bases between them. This CDR3 comprises 16 residues. CDR3 DNA: TGTGCCAGCAGCCAACTTGCCAGGGGGGTCGGCAATGAGCAGTTCTTC. It encodes CASSQLARGVGNEQFF.

The chain uses TRBV30 and TRBJ1-5; no definite D call. Germline lookup yields CDR1 GTSNPN and CDR2 SVGIG (reference sequence). The V and J ends lost 2 bases and 0 bases respectively, with 11 bases between them. CDR3 size: 15 residues. DNA for the CDR3: TGTGCCTGGAGTTTAGGCGGGAATAGCAATCAGCCCCAGCATTTT. It is translated as CAWSLGGNSNQPQHF.

V and J are TRBV5-1 and TRBJ2-7, with 8 bases aligning to TRBD1. This CDR3 has 15 amino acids. Germline values: CDR1 SGHRS, CDR2 YFSETQ. Trimming took 4 bases from V and 4 from J; bases not matched to a gene: 10. CDR3 loop: CASSPGQAAGYEQYF. The CDR3 DNA sequence: TGCGCCAGCAGCCCGGGACAGGCCGCGGGGTACGAGCAGTACTTC.

The rearrangement links TRBV4-1 to TRBJ2-3; TRBD1 is a possible D gene (6 bases). Germline V gene data show CDR1 as MGHRA and CDR2 as YSYEKL. This CDR3 comprises 14 residues. Trimming cost V 7 bases and J 4 bases, with 15 bases left between them. CDR3 loop: CASKGTKGADTQYF. In nucleotides, the CDR3 is TGCGCCAGCAAGGGGACAAAGGGGGCAGATACGCAGTATTTT.

The chain recombines TRBV28 with TRBJ2-7; TRBD1 aligns across 8 bases. V was clipped by 6 bases and J by 5 bases; unmatched bases: 9. Germline V gives CDR1 MDHEN, CDR2 SYDVKM. This CDR3 has 14 residues. This chain's CDR3 is CASRVGDRLHEQYF. Written as DNA, the CDR3 is TGTGCCAGCAGAGTGGGGGACAGGCTCCACGAGCAGTACTTC.

This clone has only one observation. This chain links TRBV7-2 with TRBJ1-6, with TRBD1 as a possible D gene (6 bases). Trimming took 1 base from V and 8 from J, leaving 12 bases between them. The CDR3 totals 15 residues. Germline V gene data show CDR1 as SGHTA and CDR2 as FQGNSA. This CDR3 is CASSLVAGVDSPLHF. In DNA form, the CDR3 reads TGTGCCAGCAGCTTAGTAGCAGGGGTCGATTCACCCCTCCACTTT.

The chain couples TRBV2 to TRBJ1-4, with TRBD1 matching over 8 bases. V dropped 2 bases and J dropped 8; count of bases not matched to a gene: 7. CDR3 size: 15 residues. The germline V gene has CDR1 SNHLY and CDR2 FYNNEI. CDR3 sequence reads: CASSELAGGDEKLFF. CDR3 sequence (DNA): TGTGCCAGCAGTGAATTGGCAGGGGGCGACGAAAAACTGTTTTTT.

The count of this clone is one. The chain's CDR3 is CASSRGSAGGRGGELFF. The CDR3 DNA reads TGTGCCAGCAGCCGGGGCTCGGCGGGGGGGCGAGGCGGGGAGCTGTTTTTT. This sequence joins TRBV3-1 (or the pseudogene TRBV3-2) and TRBJ2-2, with TRBD2 matching over 9 bases. The CDR3 totals 17 residues. V gave up 4 bases and J gave up 7 bases; unmatched junction bases: 13. In germline, CDR1 is LGHDT, CDR2 YNNKEL (reference sequence).

This chain joins TRBV24-1 and TRBJ2-1; weak D call: TRBD2 (7 bases). CDR1 is KGHDR and CDR2 is SFDVKD in the germline V gene. The CDR3 is made up of 15 amino acids. Trimming stripped 3 bases from V and 6 bases from J, with 14 bases between. This chain's CDR3 is CATSDPGGGGNEQFF. The DNA of the CDR3 is TGTGCCACCAGTGATCCGGGGGGCGGCGGCAATGAGCAGTTCTTC.

The rearrangement uses TRBV4-2 and TRBJ2-3; 7 nucleotides line up with TRBD2. Germline V gene lookup returns CDR1 LGHNA and CDR2 YNFKEQ. The CDR3 consists of 18 residues. Unmatched junction bases numbered 11, after V lost 2 bases and J lost 0 bases. CDR3 in amino acids: CASSQTRRSGASTDTQYF. CDR3 nucleotides: TGTGCCAGCAGCCAAACTCGGCGGAGCGGGGCTAGCACAGATACGCAGTATTTT.

This chain connects TRBV30 to TRBJ1-2; D is unresolved. This CDR3 region has 15 residues. The ends were cut back, 2 bases at V and 4 bases at J, with 17 bases in the middle. The germline V gene has CDR1 GTSNPN and CDR2 SVGIG (reference sequence). CDR3 sequence: CAWSSSLEDPYGYTF. The DNA of the CDR3 is TGTGCCTGGAGTTCTTCTCTAGAGGATCCCTATGGCTACACCTTC. Together with reference TRBV30 and TRBJ1-2, the CDR3 gives the full variable domain: SQTIHQWPATLVQPVGSPLSLECTVEGTSNPNLYWYRQAAGRGLQLLFYSVGIGQISSEVPQNLSASRPQDRQFILSSKKLLLSDSGFYLCAWSSSLEDPYGYTFGSGTRLTVV.